These 20 T cell receptor beta chains came from one sample sequenced in a study of T cell clones after liver transplantation. Profiling relied on immunoSEQ multiplex PCR, and the TCRdb table lists in-frame clones only, not all of them. The profile shows tens of thousands of clones, 84% of them singletons. Sequencing used CD4+ T cells from blood, obtained before liver transplant. The receptors derive from a human donor who received a liver transplant.

This clone appeared a few times. The J gene is TRBJ1-2, the V gene TRBV11-1; D perhaps matches TRBD1 (5 bases). The germline gives CDR1 SGHAT, CDR2 FQDESV (reference sequence). The V and J ends lost 3 bases and 2 bases respectively, with 13 bases between them. This CDR3 has 15 amino acids. CDR3 sequence: CASSFGHNDNYGYTF. CDR3 DNA sequence: TGTGCCAGCAGCTTTGGACACAACGACAACTATGGCTACACCTTC.

J is TRBJ2-5 and V is TRBV18, with D perhaps matching TRBD2 (5 bases). V shed 3 bases and J shed 2 bases, with 7 bases lying between them. Germline lookup yields CDR1 KGHSH and CDR2 LQKENI. The CDR3 totals 13 residues. CDR3 in amino acids: CASSPGVQETQYF. The CDR3 DNA reads TGTGCCAGCTCACCGGGAGTGCAAGAGACCCAGTACTTC.

Details on this clone: Other DNA sequences in the sample encode the same CDR3. CDR3 loop: CASSLVVNTEAFF. The CDR3 region has the DNA TGTGCCAGCAGCTTAGTAGTGAACACTGAAGCTTTCTTT. The chain couples TRBV7-9 to TRBJ1-1; no firm D call. V was shortened by 1 base and J by 0 bases, with 3 bases between the two germline ends. Germline lookup yields CDR1 SEHNR and CDR2 FQNEAQ (reference sequence). This CDR3 spans 13 amino acids.

This chain links TRBV9 with TRBJ2-7; 7 bases are a match to TRBD1. The germline V gene has CDR1 SGDLS and CDR2 YYNGEE. The CDR3 consists of 14 residues. V shed 4 bases and J 6 bases; nucleotides not matched to a gene: 10. DNA of the CDR3: TGTGCCAGCAGCTTCCGACAGGGTTCGGGCGAGCAGTACTTC. It codes for CASSFRQGSGEQYF.

The J gene is TRBJ2-1, the V gene TRBV29-1; 12 bases are a match to TRBD2. The CDR3 totals 16 residues. Trimming removed 0 bases from V and 4 bases from J; junction bases left unmatched: 4. The germline V gene encodes CDR1 SQVTM and CDR2 ANQGSEA. CDR3 DNA sequence: TGCAGCGTTGAAGATCGACTAGCGGGGGATTACAATGAGCAGTTCTTC. Protein product: CSVEDRLAGDYNEQFF.

The chain joins TRBV5-5 to TRBJ1-1; 8 nucleotides match TRBD1. Trimming took 1 base from V and 12 from J; bases not matched to a gene: 5. The CDR3 covers 12 residues. Germline values: CDR1 SGHKS, CDR2 YYEKEE (reference sequence). The CDR3, as DNA: TGTGCCAGCAGCTTGAAGACAGGGGTAACTTTCTTT. Its protein is CASSLKTGVTFF.

This clone was counted only a few times. The genes are TRBV18 and TRBJ2-1; tentative D call: TRBD2 (6 bases). CDR3 length: 12 residues. Per the germline V gene, CDR1 is KGHSH and CDR2 is LQKENI. Trimming took 2 bases from V and 15 from J, leaving 14 bases between them. CDR3 DNA: TGTGCCAGCTCACCAATGGTGGGAGGTCCGTTCTTC. This gives the protein CASSPMVGGPFF.

The sample holds one count of this clone. This chain links TRBV7-6 with TRBJ1-1; D gene unclear. The V gene's germline CDR1 is SGHVS and CDR2 FNYEAQ. Trimming removed 5 bases from V and 0 bases from J, with 10 bases in between. CDR3 length equals 14 residues. The CDR3 coding sequence is TGTGCCAGCAGCCCCACCGGTCTGAACACTGAAGCTTTCTTT. This encodes CASSPTGLNTEAFF.

The V and J genes are TRBV5-1 and TRBJ1-1; D uncertain. Germline V gene lookup returns CDR1 SGHRS and CDR2 YFSETQ. This CDR3 spans 14 amino acids. The germline V and J ends were trimmed by 4 bases and 3 bases, with 13 bases remaining between them. The CDR3 DNA reads as TGCGCCAGCAGCCCCAGATTAGGATACACTGAAGCTTTCTTT. Its protein is CASSPRLGYTEAFF.

The chain carries TRBV6-5 and TRBJ2-1, with unresolved D. Trimming removed 6 bases from V and 0 bases from J, with 12 bases in between. Germline CDR1 reads MNHEY; CDR2 reads SVGAGI. The CDR3 runs to 15 residues. As DNA, the CDR3 is TGTGCCAGCAGGACGGAGCTGAGCTCCTACAATGAGCAGTTCTTC. It yields the protein CASRTELSSYNEQFF.

The rearrangement joins TRBV10-1 to TRBJ2-1, with 11 bases identical to TRBD2. Germline V CDR1 and CDR2: WNHNN, SYGVQD (reference sequence). The CDR3 spans 16 residues. The V gene end was trimmed by 4 bases and the J gene end by 4 bases; junction bases not matched to a gene: 6. The CDR3 loop is CASSAGTSGEYNEQFF. The CDR3, as DNA: TGCGCCAGCAGTGCCGGGACTAGCGGAGAGTACAATGAGCAGTTCTTC.

The chain links TRBV9 to TRBJ2-2; no firm D call. The CDR3 is 13 residues long. Germline V lookup: CDR1 SGDLS, CDR2 YYNGEE. The V end was cut by 4 bases, the J end by 5 bases, with 9 bases between. DNA of the CDR3: TGTGCCAGCAGCCCAGCCCGGACCGGGGAGCTGTTTTTT. It specifies CASSPARTGELFF.

The genes are TRBV7-2 and TRBJ2-3; 8 bases line up with TRBD1. The germline V gene has CDR1 SGHTA and CDR2 FQGNSA. After removal of 5 bases from V and 3 bases from J, the junction contained 4 bases not matched to a gene. This CDR3 has 14 residues. CDR3 in DNA: TGTGCCAGCAGCACCGGACAGGGAACAGATACGCAGTATTTT. Residues: CASSTGQGTDTQYF.

The V gene is TRBV5-1, the J gene TRBJ2-3, with D possibly being TRBD1 (5 bases). Trimming took off 4 bases at V and 0 bases at J, with 12 bases between the two ends. Germline CDR1 and CDR2: SGHRS and YFSETQ. CDR3 length: 15 amino acids. The CDR3 bases are TGCGCCAGCAGCCCTTGGACAACTAGCACAGATACGCAGTATTTT. It encodes CASSPWTTSTDTQYF.

A few counts support this clone. The V gene is TRBV5-4, the J gene TRBJ2-7; TRBD2 matches at 10 bases. The germline V gene has CDR1 SGHNT and CDR2 YYREEE (reference sequence). CDR3 length: 15 amino acids. V was pared by 0 bases and J by 3 bases, with 3 bases of the junction left unmatched. CDR3 in amino acids: CASSLASGSHYEQYF. CDR3 coding DNA: TGTGCCAGCAGCTTGGCTAGCGGGAGCCACTACGAGCAGTACTTC.

The V call is TRBV28, the J call TRBJ2-5; D ambiguous. The CDR3 has 13 amino acids. Per germline, CDR1 MDHEN and CDR2 SYDVKM. V lost 6 bases and J 5 bases, leaving 13 bases between the germline ends. The CDR3 reads CASSPSPGETQYF. The CDR3 DNA sequence: TGTGCCAGCAGCCCCAGTCCTGGGGAGACCCAGTACTTC.

This clone showed up just a few times. The genes are TRBV7-2 and TRBJ1-5; D gene uncertain. V lost 2 bases to trimming and J lost 7 bases, with 9 bases between them. The CDR3 consists of 13 residues. In germline, CDR1 is SGHTA, CDR2 FQGNSA. The CDR3 bases are TGTGCCAGCAGCTTACAATCAGGCCAGCCCCAGCATTTT. Encoded protein: CASSLQSGQPQHF.

V usage is TRBV29-1 and J usage is TRBJ2-7; D is undetermined. The CDR3 length is 14 residues. Trimming took 7 bases from V and 1 from J, leaving 17 bases between them. The germline gives CDR1 SQVTM, CDR2 ANQGSEA. This chain's CDR3 is CSASPTSDSYEQYF. In DNA, the CDR3 is TGCAGCGCTTCCCCCACATCGGATTCCTACGAGCAGTACTTC.

This chain connects TRBV2 to TRBJ1-2, with no clear D. V was cut by 4 bases and J by 8 bases, with 8 bases left in between. Germline V lookup: CDR1 SNHLY, CDR2 FYNNEI. The CDR3 spans 11 residues. The CDR3 DNA reads as TGTGCCAGCAGTGTAGAGTTGGGCTACACCTTC. Translated: CASSVELGYTF.

CDR3 residues: CASSYSAHRVAGYTF. The CDR3 DNA sequence: TGTGCCAGCAGTTACTCCGCCCACAGGGTGGCCGGCTACACCTTC. The chain combines TRBV6-6 with TRBJ1-2, with D possibly being TRBD1 (6 bases). The germline V gene encodes CDR1 MNHNY and CDR2 SVGAGI (reference sequence). Trimming stripped 0 bases from V and 8 bases from J, with 16 bases between. This CDR3 region has 15 residues.